The 20 T cell receptor beta chains below come from one sample, sequenced in a study of blood T cell repertoires in COVID-19. Sequencing used immunoSEQ multiplex PCR; TCRdb keeps in-frame clones, though not all of them. The table records fewer than 400,000 clones, over 85% of them present only once. The sequenced sample was peripheral blood. The receptor set was obtained from a woman in her 30s with COVID-19, enrolled during active disease.

In this sample, this clone turned up a few times. This chain joins TRBV7-3 and TRBJ1-6; TRBD1 agrees at 9 bases. The germline CDR1 and CDR2 sequences are SGHTA and FQGTGA. Trimming cost V 5 bases and J 12 bases; bases outside gene matches: 11. This CDR3 has 15 residues. CDR3 coding DNA: TGTGCCAGCAGCCCCTCAGGGACAGGGTATGAACCCCTCCACTTT. Residues: CASSPSGTGYEPLHF.

Only one count was recorded for this clone. The CDR3 loop is CASYLQPGGSPLHF. For the CDR3, the DNA is TGTGCCAGCTATCTTCAGCCAGGGGGTTCACCCCTCCACTTT. The V and J genes are TRBV2 and TRBJ1-6; 7 nucleotides line up with TRBD1. The V gene end was trimmed by 8 bases and the J gene end by 9 bases; junction bases not matched to a gene: 10. From germline, CDR1 is SNHLY and CDR2 FYNNEI. This CDR3 spans 14 amino acids.

The chain has TRBV15 and TRBJ2-1, with 15 bases that match TRBD2. The V segment lost 9 bases and the J segment 4 bases; nucleotides outside the gene matches: 10. Germline CDR1 and CDR2: LNHNV and YYDKDF (reference sequence). The CDR3 covers 17 residues. The CDR3 region has the DNA TGTGCCACACTTGGACTAGCGGGGGGGAAAGGATACAATGAGCAGTTCTTC. Translation: CATLGLAGGKGYNEQFF.

This clone has a handful of counts. V gene TRBV10-3 combines with J gene TRBJ1-6; 9 bases line up with TRBD1. The V and J ends lost 4 bases and 8 bases, in that order; junction bases with no gene match: 6. Germline V CDR1 and CDR2: ENHRY, SYGVKD. The CDR3 spans 15 residues. The DNA for the CDR3 is TGTGCCATCAGTGGATCGACAGGGGGTGATTCACCCCTCCACTTT. Residues: CAISGSTGGDSPLHF.

The J gene is TRBJ1-1, the V gene TRBV13; no reliable D call. V shed 2 bases and J shed 0 bases, with 10 bases lying between them. Germline V lookup: CDR1 PRHDT, CDR2 FYEKMQ (reference sequence). CDR3 size: 15 residues. CDR3 nucleotides: TGTGCCAGCAGCTTATTGGGCAGCATGAACACTGAAGCTTTCTTT. Amino acid sequence: CASSLLGSMNTEAFF.

The chain's CDR3 is CASAKDSNYGYTF. The CDR3 bases are TGCGCCAGCGCCAAGGACAGCAACTATGGCTACACCTTC. This chain uses TRBV10-1 with TRBJ1-2, with a weak D call TRBD1 (6 bases). The CDR3 is 13 amino acids. With 8 bases removed from V and 2 bases from J, the gap between germline ends came to 12 bases. Germline V gene sequence: CDR1 WNHNN, CDR2 SYGVQD (reference sequence).

The chain carries TRBV6-6 and TRBJ1-2; tentatively, D is TRBD1 (5 bases). Germline assignment: CDR1 MNHNY and CDR2 SVGAGI (reference sequence). The length of the CDR3 is 15 residues. Trimming pared 5 bases from V and 0 bases from J, leaving 13 bases between. The CDR3 sequence is CASSLGTGANYGYTF. The DNA of the CDR3 is TGTGCCAGCAGTCTCGGGACGGGAGCTAACTATGGCTACACCTTC.

The chain combines TRBV18 with TRBJ1-3; TRBD1 might be the D (5 bases). Germline-derived CDR1 and CDR2 are KGHSH and LQKENI. V was clipped by 3 bases and J by 3 bases, with 15 bases between them. The CDR3 spans 16 residues. In DNA form, the CDR3 reads TGTGCCAGCTCACCCCCGGGACTCCCGGGTGGAAACACCATATATTTT. The encoded protein is CASSPPGLPGGNTIYF.

The J gene is TRBJ1-5, the V gene TRBV12-3 or TRBV12-4; no firm D call. V was trimmed by 7 bases and J by 5 bases, leaving 9 bases between them. The CDR3 spans 12 residues. As DNA, the CDR3 is TGTGCCAGCACGACGAGCGATCAGCCCCAGCATTTT. Translating it yields CASTTSDQPQHF.

J is TRBJ2-2 and V is TRBV9, with 7 bases identical to TRBD2. The germline V gene encodes CDR1 SGDLS and CDR2 YYNGEE. This CDR3 contains 14 residues. V shed 4 bases, J shed 7 bases, and the junction held 7 bases outside the gene matches. The chain's CDR3 is CASSPAGVSGELFF. CDR3 nucleotide sequence: TGTGCCAGCAGCCCCGCGGGGGTGAGCGGGGAGCTGTTTTTT. Variable domain in full (rest from reference TRBV9 and TRBJ2-2): DSGVTQTPKHLITATGQRVTLRCSPRSGDLSVYWYQQSLDQGLQFLIQYYNGEERAKGNILERFSAQQFPDLHSELNLSSLELGDSALYFCASSPAGVSGELFFGEGSRLTVL.

The J gene is TRBJ2-3, the V gene TRBV18; D uncertain. Trimming pared 3 bases from V and 0 bases from J, leaving 10 bases between. The CDR3 sequence is 15 residues long. CDR1 is KGHSH, CDR2 LQKENI, per germline. In DNA form, the CDR3 reads TGTGCCAGCTCACCTACCTTGGCTAGCACAGATACGCAGTATTTT. It is translated as CASSPTLASTDTQYF.

V and J are TRBV6-6 and TRBJ2-2; 7 nucleotides align to TRBD2. This CDR3 has 16 amino acids. V lost 8 bases and J lost 3; bases outside the gene matches: 12. Per germline, CDR1 MNHNY and CDR2 SVGAGI (reference sequence). CDR3 residues: CASEPFPGGYTGELFF. CDR3 coding DNA: TGTGCCAGCGAACCCTTCCCGGGGGGTTACACCGGGGAGCTGTTTTTT.

The chain links TRBV7-9 to TRBJ1-5; D might be TRBD1 (6 bases). The CDR3 consists of 15 residues. CDR1 and CDR2 (germline): SEHNR, FQNEAQ (reference sequence). V was clipped by 5 bases and J by 5 bases, with 16 bases between them. For the CDR3, the DNA is TGTGCCAGCAGCCAGAGCGGGGGGCGAGATCAGCCCCAGCATTTT. Its protein product is CASSQSGGRDQPQHF. Complete variable domain (other parts from reference TRBV7-9 and TRBJ1-5): DTGVSQNPRHKITKRGQNVTFRCDPISEHNRLYWYRQTLGQGPEFLTYFQNEAQLEKSRLLSDRFSAERPKGSFSTLEIQRTEQGDSAMYLCASSQSGGRDQPQHFGDGTRLSIL.

The chain uses TRBV14 and TRBJ2-7; a weak D match, TRBD2 (5 bases). The CDR3 spans 13 residues. V was shortened by 2 bases and J by 3 bases, with 8 bases between the two germline ends. Germline CDR1 is SGHDN and CDR2 is FVKESK. The CDR3 protein is CASSQSGSYEQYV. The CDR3 nucleotides are TGTGCCAGCAGCCAATCGGGGAGCTACGAGCAGTACGTC.

The table lists this clone with a count of one. The chain links TRBV4-1 to TRBJ1-1; a possible D gene is TRBD1 (5 bases). Germline CDR1 is MGHRA and CDR2 is YSYEKL. This CDR3 has 14 residues. V gave up 0 bases and J gave up 5 bases, with 10 bases separating them. The CDR3 sequence is CASSQEWGGTEAFF. The DNA for the CDR3 is TGCGCCAGCAGCCAAGAGTGGGGGGGGACTGAAGCTTTCTTT.

CDR3 in DNA: TGTGCCAGCAGCTTGGAGGGGGCGAGAGGAAACACCATATATTTT. Amino acid sequence: CASSLEGARGNTIYF. The gene calls are TRBV5-5 and TRBJ1-3, with TRBD1 identical over 7 bases. The CDR3 extends over 15 amino acids. Trimming took 0 bases from V and 4 from J; bases not matched to a gene: 4. CDR1 and CDR2 (germline): SGHKS, YYEKEE (reference sequence).

The chain employs TRBV5-1 and TRBJ2-5; tentative D call: TRBD2 (6 bases). Per the germline V gene, CDR1 is SGHRS and CDR2 is YFSETQ. Trimming left V 3 bases short and J 5 bases short, with 11 bases between. The CDR3 contains 13 residues. This CDR3 reads CASSSGTLETQYF. The CDR3 nucleotides are TGCGCCAGCAGCTCCGGGACTCTGGAGACCCAGTACTTC.

This rearrangement joins TRBV5-4 to TRBJ2-1; D perhaps matches TRBD2 (6 bases). Trimming cost V 4 bases and J 7 bases, with 15 bases left between them. Germline assignment: CDR1 SGHNT and CDR2 YYREEE (reference sequence). There are 14 residues in the CDR3. The CDR3 reads CASSPRAGRNEQFF. In DNA form, the CDR3 reads TGTGCCAGCAGCCCTAGGGCGGGGCGAAATGAGCAGTTCTTC.

This CDR3 is CASSLAGGPGGELFF. In nucleotides, the CDR3 is TGTGCCAGCAGTTTAGCGGGGGGGCCAGGCGGGGAGCTGTTTTTT. The chain recombines TRBV27 with TRBJ2-2; TRBD2 matches 9 bases. V was pared by 2 bases and J by 7 bases, with 5 bases of the junction left unmatched. Per germline, CDR1 MNHEY and CDR2 SMNVEV (reference sequence). The CDR3 sequence is 15 residues long.

This clone was observed a handful of times. V and J are TRBV2 and TRBJ2-7; 7 positions agree with TRBD1. The junction had 8 bases not matched to a gene; V was cut back by 6 bases and J by 6 bases. This CDR3 comprises 13 residues. CDR1 is SNHLY, CDR2 FYNNEI, per germline. This chain's CDR3 is CASSGTADGEQYF. CDR3 sequence (DNA): TGTGCCAGCAGCGGGACAGCCGACGGCGAGCAGTACTTC. Looking up the rest from reference TRBV2 and TRBJ2-7 gives the full variable domain: EPEVTQTPSHQVTQMGQEVILRCVPISNHLYFYWYRQILGQKVEFLVSFYNNEISEKSEIFDDQFSVERPDGSNFTLKIRSTKLEDSAMYFCASSGTADGEQYFGPGTRLTVT.